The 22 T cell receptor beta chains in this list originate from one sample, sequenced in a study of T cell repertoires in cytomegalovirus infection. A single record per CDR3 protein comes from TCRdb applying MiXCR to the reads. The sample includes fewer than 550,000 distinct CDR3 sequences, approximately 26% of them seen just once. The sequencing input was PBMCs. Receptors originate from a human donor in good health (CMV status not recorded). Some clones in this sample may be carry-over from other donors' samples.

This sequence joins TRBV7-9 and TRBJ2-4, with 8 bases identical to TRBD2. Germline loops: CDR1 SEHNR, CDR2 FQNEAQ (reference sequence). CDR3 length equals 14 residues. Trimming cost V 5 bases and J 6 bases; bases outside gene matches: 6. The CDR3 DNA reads TGTGCCAGCAGCCCTCCGGGGGGGATAAACATTCAGTACTTC. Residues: CASSPPGGINIQYF.

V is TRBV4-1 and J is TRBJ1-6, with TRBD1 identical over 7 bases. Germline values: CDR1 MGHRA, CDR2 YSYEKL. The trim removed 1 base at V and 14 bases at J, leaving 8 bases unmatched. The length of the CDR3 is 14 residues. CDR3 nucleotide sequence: TGCGCCAGCAGCCAAGGGGACAGTCACTTCACCCTCCACTTT. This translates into CASSQGDSHFTLHF.

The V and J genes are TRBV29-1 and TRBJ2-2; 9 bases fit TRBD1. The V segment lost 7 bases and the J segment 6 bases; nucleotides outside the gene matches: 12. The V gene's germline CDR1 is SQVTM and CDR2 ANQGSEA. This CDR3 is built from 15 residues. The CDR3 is CSAERRDRAAGELFF. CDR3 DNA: TGCAGCGCAGAACGAAGGGACAGGGCAGCCGGGGAGCTGTTTTTT.

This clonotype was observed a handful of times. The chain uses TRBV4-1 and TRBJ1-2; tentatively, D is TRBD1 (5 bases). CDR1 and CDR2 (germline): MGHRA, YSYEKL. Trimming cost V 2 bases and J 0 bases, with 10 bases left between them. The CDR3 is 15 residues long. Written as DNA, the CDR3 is TGCGCCAGCAGCCAATCTCGGGGGGCTAACTATGGCTACACCTTC. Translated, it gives CASSQSRGANYGYTF.

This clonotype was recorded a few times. The CDR3 sequence is CASGPGGLSGANVLTF. The CDR3 region has the DNA TGTGCCAGCGGGCCAGGGGGCCTCTCTGGGGCCAACGTCCTGACTTTC. The chain has TRBV28 and TRBJ2-6, with TRBD1 matching 8 bases. V lost 8 bases to trimming and J lost 0 bases; unmatched junction nucleotides: 6. This CDR3 is built from 16 residues. Germline-derived CDR1 and CDR2 are MDHEN and SYDVKM.

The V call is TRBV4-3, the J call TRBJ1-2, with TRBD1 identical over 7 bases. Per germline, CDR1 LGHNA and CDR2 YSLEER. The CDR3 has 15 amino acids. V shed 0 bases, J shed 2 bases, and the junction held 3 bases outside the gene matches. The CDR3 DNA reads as TGCGCCAGCAGCCAAGACCAGACAGGGAACTATGGCTACACCTTC. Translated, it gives CASSQDQTGNYGYTF.

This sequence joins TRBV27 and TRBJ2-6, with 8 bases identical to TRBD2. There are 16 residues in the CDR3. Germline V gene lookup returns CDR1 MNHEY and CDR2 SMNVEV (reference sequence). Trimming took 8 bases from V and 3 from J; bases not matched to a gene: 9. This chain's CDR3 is CASVGGGPFGANVLTF. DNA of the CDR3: TGTGCCAGCGTGGGCGGGGGGCCTTTTGGGGCCAACGTCCTGACTTTC.

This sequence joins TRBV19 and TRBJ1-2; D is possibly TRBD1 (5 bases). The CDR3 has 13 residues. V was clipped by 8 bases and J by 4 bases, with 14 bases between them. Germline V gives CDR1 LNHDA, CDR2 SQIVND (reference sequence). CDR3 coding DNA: TGTGCCAGTTCTCAGGGCAGGGTCTATGGCTACACCTTC. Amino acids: CASSQGRVYGYTF. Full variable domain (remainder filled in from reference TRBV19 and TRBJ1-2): DGGITQSPKYLFRKEGQNVTLSCEQNLNHDAMYWYRQDPGQGLRLIYYSQIVNDFQKGDIAEGYSVSREKKESFPLTVTSAQKNPTAFYLCASSQGRVYGYTFGSGTRLTVV.

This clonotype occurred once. CDR3 region: CASRVAELSSYEQYF. The DNA of the CDR3 is TGCGCCAGCAGGGTAGCGGAATTGAGCTCCTACGAGCAGTACTTC. The genes are TRBV10-2 and TRBJ2-7, with D maybe TRBD2 (6 bases). The CDR3 is made up of 15 amino acids. Germline V gene sequence: CDR1 WSHSY, CDR2 SAAADI. Trimming stripped 6 bases from V and 0 bases from J, with 15 bases between.

CDR3 coding DNA: TGTGCCAGCATGGCGGATCTCTACAATGAGCAGTTCTTC. Protein product: CASMADLYNEQFF. The chain joins TRBV2 to TRBJ2-1; D gene uncertain. Looked up from germline, CDR1 is SNHLY and CDR2 is FYNNEI. This CDR3 region has 13 residues. The ends were cut back, 7 bases at V and 3 bases at J, with 10 bases in the middle. The variable domain in full, completed from reference TRBV2 and TRBJ2-1, reads EPEVTQTPSHQVTQMGQEVILRCVPISNHLYFYWYRQILGQKVEFLVSFYNNEISEKSEIFDDQFSVERPDGSNFTLKIRSTKLEDSAMYFCASMADLYNEQFFGPGTRLTVL.

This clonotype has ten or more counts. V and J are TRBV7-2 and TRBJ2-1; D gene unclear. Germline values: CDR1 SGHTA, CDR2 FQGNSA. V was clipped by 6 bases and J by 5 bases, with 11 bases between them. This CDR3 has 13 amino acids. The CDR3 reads CASRLYSDNEQFF. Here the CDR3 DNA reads TGTGCCAGCAGGTTGTACAGCGACAATGAGCAGTTCTTC.

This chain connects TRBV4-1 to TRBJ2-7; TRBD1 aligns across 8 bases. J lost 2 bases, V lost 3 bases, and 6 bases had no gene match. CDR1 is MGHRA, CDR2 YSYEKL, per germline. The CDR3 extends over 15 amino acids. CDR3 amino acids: CASSHTDRETYEQYF. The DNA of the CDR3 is TGCGCCAGCAGCCATACGGACAGGGAAACCTACGAGCAGTACTTC.

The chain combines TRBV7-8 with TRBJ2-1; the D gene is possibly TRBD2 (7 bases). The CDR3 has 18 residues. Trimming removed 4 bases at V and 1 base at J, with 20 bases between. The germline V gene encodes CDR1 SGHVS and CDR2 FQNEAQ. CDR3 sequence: CASSSVGRGGLSYNEQFF. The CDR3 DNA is TGTGCCAGCAGCTCGGTTGGACGAGGGGGACTATCCTACAATGAGCAGTTCTTC.

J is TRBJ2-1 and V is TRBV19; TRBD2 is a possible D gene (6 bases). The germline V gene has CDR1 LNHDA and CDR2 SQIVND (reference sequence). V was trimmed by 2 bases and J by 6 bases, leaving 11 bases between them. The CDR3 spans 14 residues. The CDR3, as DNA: TGTGCCAGTAGTATACTACTAGCAGGCAATGAGCAGTTCTTC. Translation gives CASSILLAGNEQFF. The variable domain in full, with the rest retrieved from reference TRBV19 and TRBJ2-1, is DGGITQSPKYLFRKEGQNVTLSCEQNLNHDAMYWYRQDPGQGLRLIYYSQIVNDFQKGDIAEGYSVSREKKESFPLTVTSAQKNPTAFYLCASSILLAGNEQFFGPGTRLTVL.

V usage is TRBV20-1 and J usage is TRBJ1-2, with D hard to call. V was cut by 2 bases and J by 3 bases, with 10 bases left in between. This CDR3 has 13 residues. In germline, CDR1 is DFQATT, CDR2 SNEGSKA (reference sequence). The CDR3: CSARSTADYGYTF. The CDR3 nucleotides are TGCAGTGCTAGATCCACAGCCGACTATGGCTACACCTTC.

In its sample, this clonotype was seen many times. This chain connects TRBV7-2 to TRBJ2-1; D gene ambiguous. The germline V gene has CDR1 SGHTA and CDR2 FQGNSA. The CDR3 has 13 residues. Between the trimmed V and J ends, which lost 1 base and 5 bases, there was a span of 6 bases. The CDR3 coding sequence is TGTGCCAGCAGCTTAGGTCAAGACAATGAGCAGTTCTTC. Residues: CASSLGQDNEQFF.

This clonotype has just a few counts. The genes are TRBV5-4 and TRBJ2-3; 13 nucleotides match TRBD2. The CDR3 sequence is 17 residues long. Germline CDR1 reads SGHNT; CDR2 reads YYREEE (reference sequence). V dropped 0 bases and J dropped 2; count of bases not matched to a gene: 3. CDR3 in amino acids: CASSLEGLAGDTDTQYF. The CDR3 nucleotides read TGTGCCAGCAGCTTGGAAGGACTAGCGGGAGACACAGATACGCAGTATTTT.

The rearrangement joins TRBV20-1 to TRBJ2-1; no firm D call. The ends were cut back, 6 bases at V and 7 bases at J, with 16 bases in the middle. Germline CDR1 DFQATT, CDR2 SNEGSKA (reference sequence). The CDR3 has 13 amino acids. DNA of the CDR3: TGCAGTGCCTCGATCCTAGTAGGGAATGAGCAGTTCTTC. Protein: CSASILVGNEQFF.

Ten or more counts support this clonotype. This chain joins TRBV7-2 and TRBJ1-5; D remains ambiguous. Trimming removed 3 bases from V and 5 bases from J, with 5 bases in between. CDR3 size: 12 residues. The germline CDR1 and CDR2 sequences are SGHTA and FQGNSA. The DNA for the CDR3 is TGTGCCAGCAGCTTTAATGATCAGCCCCAGCATTTT. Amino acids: CASSFNDQPQHF.

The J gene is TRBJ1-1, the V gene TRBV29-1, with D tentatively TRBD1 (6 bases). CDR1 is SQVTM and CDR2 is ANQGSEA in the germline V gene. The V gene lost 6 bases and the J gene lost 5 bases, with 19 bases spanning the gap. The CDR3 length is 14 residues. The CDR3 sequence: CSVTTQGRGTEAFF. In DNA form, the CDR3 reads TGCAGCGTGACCACTCAGGGGCGGGGAACTGAAGCTTTCTTT.

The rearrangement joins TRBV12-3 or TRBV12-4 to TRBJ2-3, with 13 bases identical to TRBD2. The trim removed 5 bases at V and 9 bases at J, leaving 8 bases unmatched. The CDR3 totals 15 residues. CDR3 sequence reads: CASSPPRTSGRTQYF. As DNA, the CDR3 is TGTGCCAGCAGTCCCCCCCGGACTAGCGGGAGAACGCAGTATTTT.

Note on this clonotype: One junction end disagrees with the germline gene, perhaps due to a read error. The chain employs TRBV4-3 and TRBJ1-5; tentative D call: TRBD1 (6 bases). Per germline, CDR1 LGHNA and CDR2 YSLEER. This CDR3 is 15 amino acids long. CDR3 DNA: TGCACCAGCAGCCAAAGTACAGGGATCGGGCAGCCCCAGCATTTT. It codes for CTSSQSTGIGQPQHF.